These 7 T cell receptor beta chains came from one sample sequenced in a study of identifying expanded T cells in peripheral blood. The table came from immunoSEQ multiplex PCR; TCRdb's copy has only in-frame clones and leaves some out. In the table there are under 95,000 clones, approximately 90% of which are singletons. Sequenced sample: blood. These receptors all come from a person between 18 and 75 years old in good health.

The chain couples TRBV10-3 to TRBJ2-2; either TRBD1 or TRBD2 may supply D (5 bases each). Germline lookup yields CDR1 ENHRY and CDR2 SYGVKD. V was trimmed by 10 bases and J by 8 bases, leaving 23 bases between them. The CDR3 has 15 amino acids. The chain's CDR3 is CATGNTGQKRGELFF. As DNA, the CDR3 is TGTGCCACAGGCAATACGGGGCAGAAGAGGGGGGAGCTGTTTTTT.

In this sample, this clone turned up once. The rearrangement uses TRBV19 and TRBJ2-2; 7 nucleotides agree with TRBD2. V shed 7 bases and J 3 bases; nucleotides not matched to a gene: 11. The CDR3 extends over 16 amino acids. The V gene's germline CDR1 is LNHDA and CDR2 SQIVND (reference sequence). As DNA, the CDR3 is TGTGCCAGTACCCCCTGGGAGGGTAGGGACACCGGGGAGCTGTTTTTT. Translating it yields CASTPWEGRDTGELFF.

This chain connects TRBV7-2 to TRBJ1-1; D unresolved. V gave up 2 bases and J gave up 7 bases, with 8 bases separating them. CDR3 length: 12 amino acids. Per germline, CDR1 SGHTA and CDR2 FQGNSA. CDR3 bases: TGTGCCAGCAGCTTATCCCTGGATGAAGCTTTCTTT. Its protein is CASSLSLDEAFF.

V gene TRBV4-1 combines with J gene TRBJ2-3; no clear D gene. CDR3 length: 20 residues. Per germline, CDR1 MGHRA and CDR2 YSYEKL. Trimming removed 0 bases at V and 3 bases at J, with 25 bases between. CDR3 sequence (DNA): TGCGCCAGCAGCCAAGATTCCCGATCTCATGGAGTCGGGTCTACAGATACGCAGTATTTT. Residues: CASSQDSRSHGVGSTDTQYF.

The rearrangement uses TRBV7-2 and TRBJ2-7; TRBD1 agrees at 7 bases. V gave up 1 base and J gave up 6 bases; unmatched junction bases: 12. CDR1 and CDR2 from the germline V gene are SGHTA and FQGNSA. This CDR3 has 16 residues. The CDR3 bases are TGTGCCAGCAGCTTAGTTGGGCAGGGGGTTTCGACCGAGCAGTACTTC. Translating it yields CASSLVGQGVSTEQYF.

The rearrangement joins TRBV6-5 to TRBJ1-5, with D maybe TRBD1 (5 bases). V lost 2 bases and J lost 4, with 6 bases in between. Germline V gives CDR1 MNHEY, CDR2 SVGAGI. The CDR3 length is 13 residues. The CDR3 bases are TGTGCCAGCAGTTACGGGGGAAATCAGCCCCAGCATTTT. It translates to CASSYGGNQPQHF.

This sequence joins TRBV5-6 and TRBJ1-3, with D perhaps TRBD1 (6 bases). Germline V gene sequence: CDR1 SGHDT, CDR2 YYEEEE. The CDR3 consists of 15 residues. V was cut by 4 bases and J by 0 bases, with 11 bases left in between. For the CDR3, the DNA is TGTGCCAGCAGCGGCACAGGGCTCTCTGGAAACACCATATATTTT. Residues: CASSGTGLSGNTIYF.